Sequencing of this T cell receptor (beta chain) was carried out in a study of vaccination and CD4 T cells after COVID-19. Study in general: Overlapping spike peptides of SARS-CoV-2, HCoV-NL63, HCoV-OC43 and HCoV-229E stimulated the cells.

V dropped 4 bases and J dropped 3; count of bases not matched to a gene: 4. The germline V gene encodes CDR1 SGHTA and CDR2 FQGTGA. The CDR3 contains 16 residues. Documented treatment: approximately nine-day PBMC culture with coronavirus spike peptide pools or control peptides (ViraFEST assay). The unexposed donor provided CD4+ T cells, which were taken before the COVID-19 pandemic (2011-2018). First, ViraFEST expanded antigen-specific T cells with peptide pools, and next it sequenced the TCRs. The authors swapped half the medium for fresh IL-2 medium on days 3 and 7. The study sequenced cultured CD4+ T cell DNA using the Oncomine TCR Beta short-read assay. DNA came from CD4+ T cells after culture. TCRdb passed the PCR reads through MiXCR, listing each CDR3 protein once. The sample shows 8,700 or so distinct CDR3 sequences, approximately 30% of them seen only once. Points on this clonotype: The antigen remains undetermined.

The V call is TRBV7-3, the J call TRBJ2-5, with 14 nucleotides matching TRBD2. Sequencing was done on a sample of CD4+ T cells from blood, cultured in vitro. This clonotype originated in a human donor in good health. For the CDR3, the DNA is TGTGCCAGCAGCTCGGGGACTAGCGGGGGCGAAGAGACCCAGTACTTC. Its translation is CASSSGTSGGEETQYF.